Listed below are T cell receptor beta chains from one sample, sequenced in a study of CD8+CD57+ T cells in acquired aplastic anemia. TCRdb itself ran the reads through MiXCR, one entry per CDR3 protein. The sample carries more than 150,000 distinct CDR3 sequences, less than 60% recorded once. Sequencing was carried out using sorted CD4+, CD8+, or CD8+CD57+ T cells (not recorded which) from PBMCs. The source is a human donor with aplastic anemia. Both conserved end residues are part of each CDR3. The D gene is left open where the match is weak. Some rows have no size entry. The others give once, few or many, or a class for an expanded clone.

V: TRBV6-1; D: TRBD1; size: many; J: TRBJ1-6; CDR3: CASSNPPTGRIYNSPLHF; DNA: TGTGCCAGCAGTAATCCGCCGACAGGGCGCATCTATAATTCACCCCTCCACTTT
V: TRBV10-3; D: -; size: many; J: TRBJ1-2; CDR3: CAIRLHNREGYTF; DNA: TGTGCCATCAGGCTCCATAACAGGGAGGGCTACACCTTC
V: TRBV6-1; D: TRBD1; size: many; J: TRBJ2-7; CDR3: CASRTRIRPGQGSYEQYF; DNA: TGTGCCAGCAGAACCAGAATACGTCCGGGACAGGGCTCCTACGAGCAGTACTTC
V: TRBV2; D: TRBD1; size: many; J: TRBJ2-1; CDR3: CASSEQGQGAGEQFF; DNA: TGTGCCAGCAGTGAACAGGGACAGGGGGCCGGGGAGCAGTTCTTC
V: TRBV24-1; D: TRBD2; size: -; J: TRBJ2-7; CDR3: CATSDWTSGGVDEQYF; DNA: TGTGCCACCAGTGATTGGACTAGCGGAGGGGTGGACGAGCAGTACTTC
V: TRBV24-1; D: -; size: few; J: TRBJ2-5; CDR3: CATSVRGETQYF; DNA: TGTGCCACCAGTGTTCGGGGAGAGACCCAGTACTTC
V: TRBV7-8; D: -; size: -; J: TRBJ2-7; CDR3: CASSLGFSYEQYF; DNA: TGTGCCAGCAGCTTAGGATTCTCCTACGAGCAGTACTTC
V: TRBV30; D: -; size: -; J: TRBJ1-5; CDR3: CAWGRGPFGADQPQHF; DNA: TGTGCCTGGGGGAGGGGCCCGTTCGGGGCGGATCAGCCCCAGCATTTT
V: TRBV11-1; D: -; size: -; J: TRBJ2-7; CDR3: CASSLASDLLNYEQYF; DNA: TGTGCCAGCAGCTTAGCATCGGACCTCCTGAACTACGAGCAGTACTTC
V: TRBV7-3; D: -; size: many; J: TRBJ1-3; CDR3: CASSFLGKWNTIYF; DNA: TGTGCCAGCAGCTTCCTGGGTAAATGGAACACCATATATTTT
V: TRBV5-4; D: TRBD2; size: many; J: TRBJ2-7; CDR3: CASSLMAGGSYEQYF; DNA: TGTGCCAGCAGCTTGATGGCGGGGGGCTCCTACGAGCAGTACTTC
V: TRBV6-1; D: -; size: many; J: TRBJ2-7; CDR3: CASSLVPADSYEQYF; DNA: TGTGCCAGCAGTTTAGTCCCAGCAGACTCCTACGAGCAGTACTTC
V: TRBV2; D: -; size: -; J: TRBJ2-7; CDR3: CASNHDRTNYEQYF; DNA: TGTGCCAGCAACCATGACAGAACCAACTACGAGCAGTACTTC
V: TRBV12-3/TRBV12-4; D: TRBD1; size: many; J: TRBJ2-7; CDR3: CASSLTGGGYEQYF; DNA: TGTGCCAGCAGTTTAACAGGGGGAGGCTACGAGCAGTACTTC
V: TRBV7-6; D: -; size: -; J: TRBJ2-1; CDR3: CASSFGRAYEQFF; DNA: TGTGCCAGCAGCTTCGGCAGGGCCTACGAGCAGTTCTTC
V: TRBV6-1; D: TRBD1; size: many; J: TRBJ2-7; CDR3: CASSTGTEFYEQYF; DNA: TGTGCCAGCAGTACTGGGACAGAATTCTACGAGCAGTACTTC
V: TRBV10-3; D: -; size: -; J: TRBJ2-2; CDR3: CATRDTYTGELFF; DNA: TGTGCCACCCGGGACACTTACACCGGGGAGCTGTTTTTT
V: TRBV7-9; D: -; size: -; J: TRBJ2-5; CDR3: CASSLGYGTPGGTQYF; DNA: TGTGCCAGCAGCTTAGGATACGGGACTCCAGGGGGGACCCAGTACTTC
V: TRBV19; D: TRBD1; size: many; J: TRBJ1-6; CDR3: CASSTGQGPNSPLHF; DNA: TGTGCCAGTAGTACAGGACAGGGCCCTAATTCACCCCTCCACTTT
V: TRBV2; D: -; size: once; J: TRBJ1-4; CDR3: CASSPSAYREKLFF; DNA: TGTGCCAGCAGTCCTTCTGCCTATCGGGAAAAACTGTTTTTT
V: TRBV6-1; D: -; size: many; J: TRBJ2-7; CDR3: CASSERYEQYF; DNA: TGTGCCAGCAGTGAACGTTACGAGCAGTACTTC
V: TRBV15; D: -; size: -; J: TRBJ2-1; CDR3: CATSRDIGLNEQFF; DNA: TGTGCCACCAGCAGAGATATAGGACTCAATGAGCAGTTCTTC
V: TRBV29-1; D: TRBD1; size: -; J: TRBJ2-7; CDR3: CSVGDSHYEQYF; DNA: TGCAGCGTGGGGGACAGTCACTACGAGCAGTACTTC
V: TRBV10-1; D: -; size: -; J: TRBJ1-6; CDR3: CASIYLSHNSPLHF; DNA: TGCGCCAGCATATACCTCTCCCATAATTCACCCCTCCACTTT
V: TRBV7-9; D: TRBD1; size: -; J: TRBJ2-7; CDR3: CASSLGDSLEYF; DNA: TGTGCCAGCAGCTTGGGGGACAGCCTAGAGTACTTC
V: TRBV24-1; D: -; size: -; J: TRBJ2-5; CDR3: CATSEAAVSPYQETQYF; DNA: TGTGCCACCAGTGAGGCCGCCGTTAGCCCGTACCAAGAGACCCAGTACTTC
V: TRBV19; D: -; size: -; J: TRBJ2-5; CDR3: CASSIHPEGGETQYF; DNA: TGTGCCAGTAGTATCCACCCAGAGGGAGGAGAGACCCAGTACTTC
V: TRBV5-4; D: TRBD2; size: -; J: TRBJ2-5; CDR3: CASSFEAGGAETQYF; DNA: TGTGCCAGCAGCTTTGAAGCGGGAGGTGCGGAGACCCAGTACTTC
V: TRBV20-1; D: TRBD2; size: -; J: TRBJ2-7; CDR3: CSAGDRQLAGVGEQYF; DNA: TGCAGTGCTGGAGACAGGCAACTAGCGGGAGTTGGCGAGCAGTACTTC
V: TRBV24-1; D: -; size: -; J: TRBJ2-5; CDR3: CATSRQGLETQYF; DNA: TGTGCCACCAGTCGACAGGGACTAGAGACCCAGTACTTC
V: TRBV11-1; D: -; size: -; J: TRBJ1-6; CDR3: CASSLEADLTNSPLHF; DNA: TGTGCCAGCAGCTTAGAGGCAGATCTGACTAATTCACCCCTCCACTTT
V: TRBV5-8; D: -; size: -; J: TRBJ2-5; CDR3: CASNPQGIQETQYF; DNA: TGTGCCAGCAACCCACAGGGAATCCAAGAGACCCAGTACTTC
V: TRBV5-1; D: -; size: -; J: TRBJ2-1; CDR3: CASSSPPGEQFF; DNA: TGCGCCAGCAGCTCCCCACCCGGGGAGCAGTTCTTC
V: TRBV19; D: TRBD2; size: many; J: TRBJ2-1; CDR3: CASSPGTSLYYNEQFF; DNA: TGTGCCAGTAGTCCCGGGACTAGTCTGTACTACAATGAGCAGTTCTTC
V: TRBV24-1; D: -; size: few; J: TRBJ2-3; CDR3: CATSDLYQGGETDTQYF; DNA: TGTGCCACCAGTGATTTATACCAGGGAGGCGAGACAGATACGCAGTATTTT
V: TRBV30; D: TRBD2; size: few; J: TRBJ2-7; CDR3: CAWSVGGRANEQYF; DNA: TGTGCCTGGAGTGTAGGCGGGAGGGCCAACGAGCAGTACTTC
V: TRBV12-3/TRBV12-4; D: TRBD2; size: -; J: TRBJ2-1; CDR3: CASSSTSGPTSYNEQFF; DNA: TGTGCCAGCAGTTCGACTAGCGGCCCAACCTCCTACAATGAGCAGTTCTTC
V: TRBV7-2; D: -; size: many; J: TRBJ2-7; CDR3: CASSSLGTVGYEQYF; DNA: TGTGCCAGCAGCTCGCTCGGTACAGTAGGTTACGAGCAGTACTTC
V: TRBV2; D: -; size: -; J: TRBJ1-5; CDR3: CASSVGGLGNQPQHF; DNA: TGTGCCAGCAGTGTCGGGGGCTTGGGCAATCAGCCCCAGCATTTT
V: TRBV2; D: TRBD1; size: -; J: TRBJ2-4; CDR3: CASRGPQGASHIQYF; DNA: TGTGCCAGCAGGGGCCCGCAGGGGGCTAGTCACATTCAGTACTTC
V: TRBV12-3/TRBV12-4; D: TRBD1; size: few; J: TRBJ1-4; CDR3: CASSLAPDRGGEKLFF; DNA: TGTGCCAGCAGTTTAGCACCCGACAGGGGTGGTGAAAAACTGTTTTTT
V: TRBV12-3/TRBV12-4; D: -; size: many; J: TRBJ2-3; CDR3: CASNEWDITDTQYF; DNA: TGTGCCAGCAACGAATGGGATATCACAGATACGCAGTATTTT